The 14 T cell receptor beta chains in this list originate from one sample, sequenced in a study of PD-1 blockade in classical Hodgkin lymphoma. Time point reported: cycle 4 day 1 (C4D1), after less than 7 weeks of nivolumab. All trial patients relapsed after autologous stem cell transplantation. Generated by immunoSEQ multiplex PCR, the TCRdb table keeps only in-frame clones and is missing some. The sample shows some 52,000 clones, approximately 89% of them seen only once. This specimen consisted of peripheral blood mononuclear cells (PBMCs), obtained before the fourth cycle of nivolumab. These receptors all stem from a human donor with classical Hodgkin lymphoma.

The rearrangement links TRBV15 to TRBJ1-2; D unresolved. V gave up 0 bases and J gave up 8 bases, with 10 bases separating them. Germline V gives CDR1 LNHNV, CDR2 YYDKDF (reference sequence). The CDR3 consists of 13 residues. CDR3 DNA sequence: TGTGCCACCAGCAGAGATCCAGGAGAGGGCTACACCTTC. Residues: CATSRDPGEGYTF.

This clone has more than one count but fewer than ten. The chain couples TRBV7-2 to TRBJ1-6; maybe TRBD1 (6 bases). The CDR3 runs 17 residues. The V end was cut by 0 bases, the J end by 8 bases, with 17 bases between. Germline V gene lookup returns CDR1 SGHTA and CDR2 FQGNSA. The CDR3 DNA is TGTGCCAGCAGCTTAGCGGGGGTTTGGCAGGGGTATTCACCCCTCCACTTT. Protein product: CASSLAGVWQGYSPLHF.

This clone was detected only once. The chain carries TRBV5-6 and TRBJ1-2; D is unclear. Looked up from germline, CDR1 is SGHDT and CDR2 is YYEEEE. Trimming took 0 bases from V and 6 from J, leaving 9 bases between them. The CDR3 has 13 amino acids. Here the CDR3 DNA reads TGTGCCAGCAGCTTGGCGGGCACGGATGGCTACACCTTC. This encodes CASSLAGTDGYTF.

The chain employs TRBV28 and TRBJ2-1, with D perhaps assigned TRBD1 or TRBD2 (5 bases each). The V gene lost 4 bases and the J gene lost 4 bases, with 5 bases spanning the gap. The CDR3 runs to 12 residues. Germline CDR1 MDHEN, CDR2 SYDVKM. The chain's CDR3 is CASSWGYNEQFF. The CDR3 coding sequence is TGTGCCAGCAGTTGGGGGTACAATGAGCAGTTCTTC.

The J gene is TRBJ2-7, the V gene TRBV7-6, with 11 nucleotides matching TRBD2. Germline assignment: CDR1 SGHVS and CDR2 FNYEAQ. The CDR3 has 16 amino acids. Trimming removed 5 bases from V and 5 bases from J; junction bases left unmatched: 11. The CDR3 loop reads CASSLRGGLAGNEQYF. Written as DNA, the CDR3 is TGTGCCAGCAGCCTACGCGGAGGACTAGCGGGTAACGAGCAGTACTTC.

V and J are TRBV9 and TRBJ2-3; a weak D match, TRBD2 (6 bases). CDR1 is SGDLS, CDR2 YYNGEE, per germline. This CDR3 is built from 16 residues. Trimming left V 2 bases short and J 2 bases short, with 15 bases between. CDR3 region: CASSVGTLALTDTQYF. For the CDR3, the DNA is TGTGCCAGCAGCGTGGGGACGCTAGCGCTCACAGATACGCAGTATTTT.

The CDR3 reads CARGFGLSGNQPQHF. Here the CDR3 DNA reads TGTGCCAGGGGGTTTGGACTGTCTGGCAATCAGCCCCAGCATTTT. The gene calls are TRBV27 and TRBJ1-5; the D is unclear. The CDR3 is 15 residues long. Germline V lookup: CDR1 MNHEY, CDR2 SMNVEV (reference sequence). V dropped 9 bases and J dropped 2 bases, with 17 bases sitting between them.

The chain combines TRBV1 with TRBJ2-6. TRBV1 is described as a pseudogene. CDR3 size: 18 residues. CDR3 sequence: CTSRGESLAQSRANVLTF. The CDR3 DNA reads TGCACCAGCAGAGGGGAGAGTTTGGCACAAAGTCGGGCCAACGTCCTGACTTTC.

This clone was detected only once. The V gene is TRBV6-6, the J gene TRBJ1-5, with D perhaps matching TRBD1 (5 bases). The CDR3 runs to 15 residues. The V end was cut by 2 bases, the J end by 0 bases, with 8 bases between. Germline V gives CDR1 MNHNY, CDR2 SVGAGI (reference sequence). This CDR3 reads CASSYGHISNQPQHF. The CDR3 DNA reads as TGTGCCAGCAGTTACGGACATATTAGCAATCAGCCCCAGCATTTT.

The chain joins TRBV7-2 to TRBJ1-2; no clear D. CDR1 and CDR2 (germline): SGHTA, FQGNSA. The CDR3 is made up of 16 amino acids. The germline V and J ends were trimmed by 5 bases and 7 bases, with 23 bases remaining between them. In DNA, the CDR3 is TGTGCCAGCAGCGAAGCTAAGTGGCAGCTCTCGGGTGGCTACACCTTC. It is translated as CASSEAKWQLSGGYTF.

V and J are TRBV5-1 and TRBJ2-1; 7 bases map to TRBD1. V shed 4 bases and J 2 bases; nucleotides not matched to a gene: 6. Germline V gene data show CDR1 as SGHRS and CDR2 as YFSETQ. The CDR3 is 15 residues long. The CDR3 protein is CASSASGQTYNEQFF. The CDR3 region has the DNA TGCGCCAGCAGCGCATCGGGACAGACCTACAATGAGCAGTTCTTC.

The chain couples TRBV11-3 to TRBJ2-1, with 9 bases fitting TRBD1. V gave up 0 bases and J gave up 9 bases; unmatched junction bases: 6. The CDR3 extends over 15 amino acids. Germline V gene sequence: CDR1 SGHNT, CDR2 YENEEA. Here the CDR3 reads CASSLEGTGIGEQFF. CDR3 in DNA: TGTGCCAGCAGCTTAGAAGGGACAGGGATTGGTGAGCAGTTCTTC.

This rearrangement joins TRBV9 to TRBJ2-7; no firm D call. V lost 0 bases, J lost 6 bases, and 13 bases lay in between. There are 14 residues in the CDR3. Germline CDR1 SGDLS, CDR2 YYNGEE. This chain's CDR3 is CASSVGAAPGEQYF. CDR3 sequence (DNA): TGTGCCAGCAGCGTAGGGGCAGCTCCAGGCGAGCAGTACTTC.

The DNA for the CDR3 is TGTGCCACCACTCCGGAGGGGTACTCAGACGTCTACGAGCAGTACTTC. Its translation: CATTPEGYSDVYEQYF. The genes are TRBV28 and TRBJ2-7, with D maybe TRBD2 (6 bases). The V end lost 10 bases, the J end lost 3 bases, and 25 bases lay between the germline ends. Germline V CDR1 and CDR2: MDHEN, SYDVKM. This CDR3 spans 16 amino acids.